This entry lists 18 T cell receptor beta chains sequenced from one sample in a study of regulatory T cells in long-lasting Graves disease. Arm-PCR of CDR3 regions and iRepertoire HTBI primers were the basis on which TCR beta libraries were built. Each CDR3 protein is one row after TCRdb ran MiXCR on the multiplex PCR reads. The repertoire has under 350,000 distinct CDR3 sequences, 22% of them found once; the top ten carry more than 55%. Time point: persistent/refractory GD, antithyroid drugs over 5 years with positive TRAb. RNA isolated from PBMCs was used to make the TCR library. Sequencing was performed on peripheral blood mononuclear cells (PBMCs), taken when the disease was refractory, from a patient treated with antithyroid drugs. The source is a female donor with Graves disease.

At least ten counts were recorded for this clonotype. V and J are TRBV10-3 and TRBJ2-7; the D gene is possibly TRBD1 (5 bases). The CDR3 has 13 amino acids. Germline V gene sequence: CDR1 ENHRY, CDR2 SYGVKD. Trimming took 2 bases from V and 4 from J, leaving 9 bases between them. The CDR3 bases are TGTGCCATCAGTGAGGGAAGACAGTACGAGCAGTACTTC. Translation: CAISEGRQYEQYF.

The V call is TRBV24-1, the J call TRBJ2-3; D gene ambiguous. Germline lookup yields CDR1 KGHDR and CDR2 SFDVKD. V was trimmed by 6 bases and J by 3 bases, leaving 3 bases between them. CDR3 length equals 11 residues. The CDR3 region is CATSTTDTQYF. The CDR3 region has the DNA TGTGCCACCAGTACAACAGATACGCAGTATTTT.

This chain joins TRBV18 and TRBJ2-7; no definite D call. The CDR3 consists of 13 residues. The V gene's germline CDR1 is KGHSH and CDR2 LQKENI. Deletions cut 3 bases from V and 3 bases from J, with 9 bases between. The CDR3 region is CASSPGLDYEQYF. The CDR3 nucleotides read TGTGCCAGCTCACCGGGCCTCGACTACGAGCAGTACTTC. Full variable domain (rest looked up from reference TRBV18 and TRBJ2-7): NAGVMQNPRHLVRRRGQEARLRCSPMKGHSHVYWYRQLPEEGLKFMVYLQKENIIDESGMPKERFSAEFPKEGPSILRIQQVVRGDSAAYFCASSPGLDYEQYFGPGTRLTVT.

A note on this clonotype: A single base separates this from a much larger clone, so it may be a read error. The rearrangement joins TRBV20-1 to TRBJ1-4; D ambiguous. The CDR3 consists of 14 residues. Germline-derived CDR1 and CDR2 are DFQATT and SNEGSKA (reference sequence). Deletions cut 7 bases from V and 3 bases from J, with 15 bases between. The CDR3 DNA is TGCAGTGTTGGACTAGTGTCGCCTAATGAAAAACTGTTTTTT. Its protein product is CSVGLVSPNEKLFF.

This clonotype came up a few times. This chain connects TRBV12-3 or TRBV12-4 to TRBJ2-7, with D tentatively TRBD1 (6 bases). V dropped 5 bases and J dropped 6 bases, with 11 bases sitting between them. The CDR3 has 12 residues. The CDR3 reads CASSPRQVEQYF. The DNA of the CDR3 is TGTGCCAGCAGTCCACGACAGGTCGAGCAGTACTTC.

The table lists this clonotype with a few counts. The genes are TRBV20-1 and TRBJ1-5; D gene unclear. The CDR3 contains 13 residues. Trimming removed 3 bases at V and 7 bases at J, with 13 bases between. The V gene's germline CDR1 is DFQATT and CDR2 SNEGSKA (reference sequence). DNA for the CDR3: TGCAGTGCTAGCCCTAATGCAGCCCAGCCCCAGCATTTT. As protein: CSASPNAAQPQHF.

This clonotype appeared a few times. The J gene is TRBJ2-5, the V gene TRBV18; TRBD2 agrees at 7 bases. Germline loops: CDR1 KGHSH, CDR2 LQKENI. Trimming took 3 bases from V and 6 from J; bases not matched to a gene: 4. The CDR3 runs to 13 residues. CDR3 in DNA: TGTGCCAGCTCACCTTCTAGCGGAAAGACCCAGTACTTC. This gives the protein CASSPSSGKTQYF.

This clonotype was seen repeatedly, ten times or more. The rearrangement joins TRBV28 to TRBJ2-2; TRBD2 aligns across 8 bases. Losses at the gene ends were 4 bases for V and 6 bases for J; bases not matched to a gene: 10. Germline CDR1 reads MDHEN; CDR2 reads SYDVKM. There are 16 residues in the CDR3. CDR3 protein: CASSSPGTRFSGELFF. Written as DNA, the CDR3 is TGTGCCAGCAGTTCGCCCGGGACTAGATTCTCCGGGGAGCTGTTTTTT.

This clonotype was detected only a few times. This chain connects TRBV6-1 to TRBJ2-7; D tentatively reads TRBD1 or TRBD2 (5 bases each). The CDR3 spans 15 residues. Germline V gene sequence: CDR1 MNHNS, CDR2 SASEGT. The V and J ends lost 3 bases and 3 bases respectively, with 15 bases between them. The CDR3 region is CASSDFWGRGYEQYF. The DNA of the CDR3 is TGTGCCAGCAGTGATTTCTGGGGGAGAGGCTACGAGCAGTACTTC.

This clonotype was observed a few times. This sequence joins TRBV6-1 and TRBJ2-2; maybe TRBD1 (6 bases). CDR3 length: 15 residues. The germline V and J ends were trimmed by 5 bases and 3 bases, with 13 bases remaining between them. Germline loops: CDR1 MNHNS, CDR2 SASEGT. Written as DNA, the CDR3 is TGTGCCAGCAGTACCGGGACACCTTACACCGGGGAGCTGTTTTTT. It specifies CASSTGTPYTGELFF.

This clonotype was found many times. The chain combines TRBV11-2 with TRBJ2-5; no clear D. Germline V lookup: CDR1 SGHAT, CDR2 FQNNGV. The CDR3 spans 14 residues. The V gene lost 0 bases and the J gene lost 3 bases, with 8 bases spanning the gap. CDR3 DNA sequence: TGTGCCAGCAGCTTAGATCGGGTAGAAGAGACCCAGTACTTC. Translation gives CASSLDRVEETQYF.

V and J are TRBV20-1 and TRBJ2-5, with 9 bases lining up with TRBD2. With 6 bases clipped from V and 5 bases from J, the junction kept 4 bases outside the gene matches. The CDR3 is made up of 12 amino acids. Germline V gene lookup returns CDR1 DFQATT and CDR2 SNEGSKA (reference sequence). The CDR3 bases are TGCAGTGCCACCACTAGCGGGGAGACCCAGTACTTC. Amino acid sequence: CSATTSGETQYF.

This chain joins TRBV5-1 and TRBJ2-2, with 10 bases matching TRBD1. CDR1 is SGHRS and CDR2 is YFSETQ in the germline V gene. The CDR3 contains 14 residues. V lost 4 bases to trimming and J lost 6 bases; unmatched junction nucleotides: 3. The CDR3 DNA sequence: TGCGCCAGCAGCCGACAGGGGGCGTCCGGGGAGCTGTTTTTT. It codes for CASSRQGASGELFF.

This clonotype was picked up many times. The CDR3 region is CASSYNRDTSYEQYF. In DNA, the CDR3 is TGTGCCAGCAGTTACAACCGGGACACCTCCTACGAGCAGTACTTC. The J gene is TRBJ2-7, the V gene TRBV6-2 or TRBV6-3; tentative D call: TRBD1 (6 bases). V shed 2 bases and J shed 0 bases, with 11 bases lying between them. The CDR3 totals 15 residues. CDR1 is MNHEY and CDR2 is SVGEGT in the germline V gene.

V usage is TRBV19 and J usage is TRBJ1-5, with TRBD1 identical over 7 bases. Germline trimming cut 6 bases from V and 4 bases from J; bases unmatched to any gene: 6. Germline CDR1 and CDR2: LNHDA and SQIVND (reference sequence). The CDR3 length is 14 residues. Here the CDR3 reads CASREGQANQPQHF. The CDR3 DNA follows: TGTGCCAGTAGGGAAGGACAGGCTAATCAGCCCCAGCATTTT. Together with reference TRBV19 and TRBJ1-5, the CDR3 gives the full variable domain: DGGITQSPKYLFRKEGQNVTLSCEQNLNHDAMYWYRQDPGQGLRLIYYSQIVNDFQKGDIAEGYSVSREKKESFPLTVTSAQKNPTAFYLCASREGQANQPQHFGDGTRLSIL.

There are many counts of this clonotype. V is TRBV2 and J is TRBJ1-1; 7 bases are a match to TRBD1. The V gene's germline CDR1 is SNHLY and CDR2 FYNNEI. V was clipped by 11 bases and J by 7 bases; unmatched bases: 16. The CDR3 totals 14 residues. In nucleotides, the CDR3 is TGTGCCGGCCTATCACACAGGGGCCAAGGTGAAGCTTTCTTT. It is translated as CAGLSHRGQGEAFF.

This clonotype occurred a few times. J is TRBJ2-7 and V is TRBV11-2, with 7 bases that match TRBD1. Germline loops: CDR1 SGHAT, CDR2 FQNNGV. CDR3 length: 15 amino acids. The trim removed 1 base at V and 5 bases at J, leaving 8 bases unmatched. CDR3 region: CASSLGTGNSHEQYF. The DNA for the CDR3 is TGTGCCAGCAGCTTAGGGACAGGTAATTCACACGAGCAGTACTTC.

This clonotype came up many times. The chain recombines TRBV27 with TRBJ2-7; TRBD2 matches at 9 bases. Germline loops: CDR1 MNHEY, CDR2 SMNVEV (reference sequence). The J segment lost 4 bases and the V segment lost 6 bases, leaving 19 bases of the junction unmatched. CDR3 size: 18 residues. CDR3 loop: CASSLIGTSNLPPYEQYF. As DNA, the CDR3 is TGTGCCAGCAGCCTAATTGGGACTAGCAATCTCCCCCCGTACGAGCAGTACTTC.